This T cell receptor beta chain was sequenced during a study of tumor-infiltrating lymphocytes in primary liver carcinoma. Study context: Each participant had primary liver carcinoma, and surgical resection was the treatment.

Constant-region priming of roughly 500 ng total RNA yielded TCR beta cDNA. Modified slightly, ARM-PCR produced TCR beta libraries over three nested multiplex PCR rounds. A C-beta reverse primer was combined with TRBV1-TRBV30 forward primers in the first two PCR rounds, and each round had approximately 10 cycles. A single record per CDR3 protein comes from TCRdb applying MiXCR to the multiplex PCR reads. The sample yields approximately 320,000 distinct CDR3 sequences, around 50% seen once. As regards this clonotype: One end of the junction does not line up with germline, which may come from a read error.

Unsorted whole blood yielded blood RNA, and germline DNA was extracted as well. CDR3 length equals 14 residues. Per germline, CDR1 PRHDT and CDR2 FYEKMQ (reference sequence). The sequencing sample was made of peripheral blood. The clonotype comes from a woman aged 25 to 39 with primary liver carcinoma and hepatitis B virus infection. The rearrangement links TRBV13 to TRBJ2-1; tentatively, D is TRBD2 (6 bases). The DNA for the CDR3 is TGTGCCAGCAGCGCCCGGGACTCTTACAGTGAGCAGTTCTTC. Translation gives CASSARDSYSEQFF.